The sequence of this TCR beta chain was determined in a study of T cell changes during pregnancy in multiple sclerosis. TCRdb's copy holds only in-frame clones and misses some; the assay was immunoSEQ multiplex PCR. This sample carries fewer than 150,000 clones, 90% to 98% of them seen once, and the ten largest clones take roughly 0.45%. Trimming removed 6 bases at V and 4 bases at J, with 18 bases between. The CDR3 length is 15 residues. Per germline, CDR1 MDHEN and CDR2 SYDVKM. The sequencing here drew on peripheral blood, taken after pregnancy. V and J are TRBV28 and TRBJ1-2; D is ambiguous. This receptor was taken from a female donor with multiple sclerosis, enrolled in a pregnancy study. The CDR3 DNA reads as TGTGCCAGCAGACAACCACGGGGTTTTGGCTATGGCTACACCTTC. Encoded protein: CASRQPRGFGYGYTF.